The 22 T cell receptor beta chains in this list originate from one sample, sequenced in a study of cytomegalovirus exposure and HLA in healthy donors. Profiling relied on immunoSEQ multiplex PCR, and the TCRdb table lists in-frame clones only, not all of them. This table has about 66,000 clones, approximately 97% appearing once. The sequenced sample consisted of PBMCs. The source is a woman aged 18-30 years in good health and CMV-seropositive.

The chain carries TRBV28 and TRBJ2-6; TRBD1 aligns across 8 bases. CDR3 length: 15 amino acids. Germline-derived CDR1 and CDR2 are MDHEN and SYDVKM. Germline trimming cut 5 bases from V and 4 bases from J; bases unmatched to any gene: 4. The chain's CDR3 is CASSPTGVGANVLTF. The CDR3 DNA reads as TGTGCCAGCAGTCCGACAGGGGTCGGGGCCAACGTCCTGACTTTC.

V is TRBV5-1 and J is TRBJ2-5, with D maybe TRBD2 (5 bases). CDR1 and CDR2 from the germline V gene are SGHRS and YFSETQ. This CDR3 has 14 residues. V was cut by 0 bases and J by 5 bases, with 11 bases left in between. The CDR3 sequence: CASSLEVALETQYF. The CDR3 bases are TGCGCCAGCAGCTTGGAGGTAGCGTTGGAGACCCAGTACTTC. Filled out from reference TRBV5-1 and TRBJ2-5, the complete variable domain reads KAGVTQTPRYLIKTRGQQVTLSCSPISGHRSVSWYQQTPGQGLQFLFEYFSETQRNKGNFPGRFSGRQFSNSRSEMNVSTLELGDSALYLCASSLEVALETQYFGPGTRLLVL.

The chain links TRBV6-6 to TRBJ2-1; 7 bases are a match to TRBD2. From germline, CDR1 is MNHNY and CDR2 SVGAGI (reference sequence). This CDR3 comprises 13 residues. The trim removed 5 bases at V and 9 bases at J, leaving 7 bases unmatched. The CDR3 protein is CASSLAAALEQFF. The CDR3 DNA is TGTGCCAGCAGTCTAGCGGCCGCCCTTGAGCAGTTCTTC.

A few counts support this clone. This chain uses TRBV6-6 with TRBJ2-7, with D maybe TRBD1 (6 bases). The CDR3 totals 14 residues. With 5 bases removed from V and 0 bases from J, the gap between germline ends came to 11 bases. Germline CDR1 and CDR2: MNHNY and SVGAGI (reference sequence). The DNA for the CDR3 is TGTGCCAGCAGTCCCCGACAGGACTCCTACGAGCAGTACTTC. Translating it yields CASSPRQDSYEQYF.

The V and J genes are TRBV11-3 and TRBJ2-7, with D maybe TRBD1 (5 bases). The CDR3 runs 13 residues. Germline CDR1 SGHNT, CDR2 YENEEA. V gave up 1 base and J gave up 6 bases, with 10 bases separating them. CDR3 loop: CASSLVQGGEQYF. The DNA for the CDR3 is TGTGCCAGCAGCTTAGTCCAGGGTGGCGAGCAGTACTTC.

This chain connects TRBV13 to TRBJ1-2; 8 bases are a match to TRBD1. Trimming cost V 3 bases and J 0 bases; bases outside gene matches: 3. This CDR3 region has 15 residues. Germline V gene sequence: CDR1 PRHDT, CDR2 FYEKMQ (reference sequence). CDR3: CASSFGQGANYGYTF. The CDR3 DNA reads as TGTGCCAGCAGCTTCGGACAGGGAGCTAACTATGGCTACACCTTC.

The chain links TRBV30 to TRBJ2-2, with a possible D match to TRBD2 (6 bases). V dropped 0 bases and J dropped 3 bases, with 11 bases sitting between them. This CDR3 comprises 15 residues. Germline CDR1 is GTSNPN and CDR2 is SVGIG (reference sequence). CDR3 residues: CAWSVRGTYTGELFF. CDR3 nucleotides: TGTGCCTGGAGTGTGCGCGGGACTTACACCGGGGAGCTGTTTTTT.

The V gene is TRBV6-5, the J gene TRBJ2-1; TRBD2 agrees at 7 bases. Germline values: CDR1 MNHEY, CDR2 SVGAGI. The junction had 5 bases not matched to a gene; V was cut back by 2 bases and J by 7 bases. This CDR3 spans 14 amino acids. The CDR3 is CASSYSGNWNEQFF. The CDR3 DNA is TGTGCCAGCAGTTACAGCGGGAACTGGAATGAGCAGTTCTTC.

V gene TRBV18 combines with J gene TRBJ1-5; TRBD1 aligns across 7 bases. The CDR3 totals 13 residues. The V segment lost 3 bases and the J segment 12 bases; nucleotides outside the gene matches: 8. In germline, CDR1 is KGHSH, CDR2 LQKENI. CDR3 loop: CASSPGRQGNQHF. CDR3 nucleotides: TGTGCCAGCTCACCGGGAAGACAGGGCAACCAGCATTTT.

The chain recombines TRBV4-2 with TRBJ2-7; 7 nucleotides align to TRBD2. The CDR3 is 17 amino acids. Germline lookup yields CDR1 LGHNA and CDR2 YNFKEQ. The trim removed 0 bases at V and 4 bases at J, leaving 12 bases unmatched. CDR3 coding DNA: TGTGCCAGCAGCCAAGAGGAGGCCTTCGGCGGGAGTTACGAGCAGTACTTC. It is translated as CASSQEEAFGGSYEQYF.

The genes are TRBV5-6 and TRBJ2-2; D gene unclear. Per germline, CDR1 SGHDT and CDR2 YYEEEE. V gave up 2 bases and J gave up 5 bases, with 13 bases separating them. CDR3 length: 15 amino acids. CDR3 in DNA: TGTGCCAGCAGCTTCTTTAAGACTGTAACCGGGGAGCTGTTTTTT. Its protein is CASSFFKTVTGELFF.

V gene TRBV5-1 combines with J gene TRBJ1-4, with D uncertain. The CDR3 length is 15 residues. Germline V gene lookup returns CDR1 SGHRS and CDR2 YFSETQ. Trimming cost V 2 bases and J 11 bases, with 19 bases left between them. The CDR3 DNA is TGCGCCAGCAGCTTCCAACCTCGGGGTCAAGAGAAACTGTTTTTT. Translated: CASSFQPRGQEKLFF.

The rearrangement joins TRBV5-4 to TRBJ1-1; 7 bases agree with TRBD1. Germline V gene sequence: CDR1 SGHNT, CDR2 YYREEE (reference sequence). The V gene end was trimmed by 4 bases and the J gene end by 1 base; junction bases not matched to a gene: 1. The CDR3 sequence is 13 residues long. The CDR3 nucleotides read TGTGCCAGCAGCGGACAGGCGAACACTGAAGCTTTCTTT. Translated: CASSGQANTEAFF. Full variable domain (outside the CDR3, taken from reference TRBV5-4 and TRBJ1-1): ETGVTQSPTHLIKTRGQQVTLRCSSQSGHNTVSWYQQALGQGPQFIFQYYREEENGRGNFPPRFSGLQFPNYSSELNVNALELDDSALYLCASSGQANTEAFFGQGTRLTVV.

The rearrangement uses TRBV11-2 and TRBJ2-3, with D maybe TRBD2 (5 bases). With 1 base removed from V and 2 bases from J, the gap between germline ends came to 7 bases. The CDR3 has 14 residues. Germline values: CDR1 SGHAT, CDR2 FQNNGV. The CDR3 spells CASSLGDYTDTQYF. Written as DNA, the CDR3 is TGTGCCAGCAGCTTAGGCGACTACACAGATACGCAGTATTTT.

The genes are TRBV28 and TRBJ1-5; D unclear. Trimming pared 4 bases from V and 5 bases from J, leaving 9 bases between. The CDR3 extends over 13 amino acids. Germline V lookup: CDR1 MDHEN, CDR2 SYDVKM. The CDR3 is CASSSQTHQPQHF. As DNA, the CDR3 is TGTGCCAGCAGTTCCCAAACTCATCAGCCCCAGCATTTT.

CDR3 sequence: CASSQDPTGFTYEQYF. CDR3 DNA: TGCGCCAGCAGCCAAGATCCGACAGGGTTTACCTACGAGCAGTACTTC. The chain couples TRBV4-1 to TRBJ2-7; the match to TRBD1 covers 7 bases. This CDR3 spans 16 amino acids. CDR1 MGHRA and CDR2 YSYEKL come from the germline V gene. J was trimmed by 2 bases and V by 0 bases; bases with no gene match: 7.

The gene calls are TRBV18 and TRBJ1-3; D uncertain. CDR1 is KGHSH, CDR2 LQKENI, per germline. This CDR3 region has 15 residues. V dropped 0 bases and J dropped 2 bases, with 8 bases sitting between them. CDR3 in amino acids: CASSPPTSTGNTIYF. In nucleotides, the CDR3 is TGTGCCAGCTCACCACCCACGAGCACTGGAAACACCATATATTTT.

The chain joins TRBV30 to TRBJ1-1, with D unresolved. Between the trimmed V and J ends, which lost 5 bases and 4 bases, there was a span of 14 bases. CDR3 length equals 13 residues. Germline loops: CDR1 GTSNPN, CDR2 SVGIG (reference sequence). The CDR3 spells CAWGDSGVTEAFF. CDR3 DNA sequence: TGTGCCTGGGGTGACTCCGGTGTCACTGAAGCTTTCTTT.

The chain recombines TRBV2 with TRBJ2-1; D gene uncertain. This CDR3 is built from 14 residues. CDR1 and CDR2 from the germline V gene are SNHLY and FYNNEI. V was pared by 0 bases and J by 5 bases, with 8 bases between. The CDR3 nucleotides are TGTGCCAGCAGTGAAGCAACCAGAAACAATGAGCAGTTCTTC. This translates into CASSEATRNNEQFF.

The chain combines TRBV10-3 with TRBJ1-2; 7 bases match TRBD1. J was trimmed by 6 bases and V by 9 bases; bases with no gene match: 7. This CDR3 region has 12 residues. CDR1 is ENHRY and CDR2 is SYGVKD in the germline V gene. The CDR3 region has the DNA TGTGCCATGGGACAGAGAGAAAATGGCTACACCTTC. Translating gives CAMGQRENGYTF.

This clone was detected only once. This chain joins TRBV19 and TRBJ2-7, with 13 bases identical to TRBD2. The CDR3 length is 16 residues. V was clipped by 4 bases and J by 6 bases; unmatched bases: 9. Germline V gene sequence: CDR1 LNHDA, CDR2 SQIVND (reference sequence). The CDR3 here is CASSTTGTSGIGEQYF. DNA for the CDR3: TGTGCCAGTAGTACGACCGGGACTAGCGGGATAGGCGAGCAGTACTTC.

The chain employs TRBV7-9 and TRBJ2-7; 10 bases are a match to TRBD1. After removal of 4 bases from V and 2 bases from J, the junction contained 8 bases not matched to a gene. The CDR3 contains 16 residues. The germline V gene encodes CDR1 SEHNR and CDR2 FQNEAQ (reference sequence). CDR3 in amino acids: CASSSRPGQGAYEQYF. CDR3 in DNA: TGTGCCAGCAGCTCACGACCAGGACAGGGGGCCTACGAGCAGTACTTC.